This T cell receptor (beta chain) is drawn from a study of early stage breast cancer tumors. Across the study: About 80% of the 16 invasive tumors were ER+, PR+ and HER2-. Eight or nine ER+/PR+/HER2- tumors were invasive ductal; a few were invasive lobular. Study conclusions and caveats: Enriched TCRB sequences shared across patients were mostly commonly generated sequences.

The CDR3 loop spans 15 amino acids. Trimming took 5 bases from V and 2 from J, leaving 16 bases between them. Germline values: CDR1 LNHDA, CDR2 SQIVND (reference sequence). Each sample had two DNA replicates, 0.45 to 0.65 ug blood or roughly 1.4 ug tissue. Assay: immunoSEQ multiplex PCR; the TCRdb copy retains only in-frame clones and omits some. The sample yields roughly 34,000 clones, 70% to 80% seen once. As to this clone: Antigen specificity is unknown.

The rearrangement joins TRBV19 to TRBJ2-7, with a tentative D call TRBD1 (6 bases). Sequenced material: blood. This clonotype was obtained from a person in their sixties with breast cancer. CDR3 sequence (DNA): TGTGCCAGTAGTGCGTCGACAGGAGGAACCTACGAGCAGTACTTC. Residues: CASSASTGGTYEQYF.